This T cell receptor beta chain was obtained from a study of beta chain features in type 1 diabetes. As for the study in general: In all, some 100,000,000 sorted cells from all samples were analyzed.

With 1 base removed from V and 8 bases from J, the gap between germline ends came to 14 bases. Germline lookup yields CDR1 SGHDN and CDR2 FVKESK. CDR3 length: 14 amino acids. This clone appeared a few times. The isolated RNA, all of it, was reverse transcribed, so expressed TCRB transcripts were what got sequenced. The protocol was immunoSEQ multiplex PCR, while the TCRdb copy is restricted to in-frame clones and leaves out a portion. Of under 300,000 clones in the sample, 27% were seen once. The rearrangement joins TRBV14 to TRBJ1-2, with D uncertain. Material: central memory CD4+ T cells from blood. The TCR originated in a young man in good health. CDR3 loop: CASSQVGAFRGYTF. The DNA of the CDR3 is TGTGCCAGCAGCCAAGTAGGAGCGTTCCGGGGCTACACCTTC.